Following are 16 T cell receptor beta chains from one sample sequenced in a study of neurological immune-mediated disorders. TCRdb called the 5' RACE reads again in MiXCR, with one record for every CDR3 protein. The sample includes about 33,000 distinct CDR3 sequences, around 13% of them seen just once. Time point reported: longitudinal time-point 2. Sequences were obtained from PBMCs. The receptors come from a woman aged 40 to 50 in good health.

This clonotype has at least ten counts. V is TRBV12-3 or TRBV12-4 and J is TRBJ1-1; 8 bases align to TRBD1. The CDR3 contains 15 residues. Trimming at V came to 6 bases and at J to 6 bases, leaving 12 bases not matched to a gene. The CDR3 DNA follows: TGTGCCAGCAGCCAACGGGCAGGGGGCGACCCTGAAGCTTTCTTT. Amino acid sequence: CASSQRAGGDPEAFF.

This clonotype was counted at least ten times. The rearrangement links TRBV20-1 to TRBJ1-2; D uncertain. The CDR3 covers 13 residues. Germline lookup yields CDR1 DFQATT and CDR2 SNEGSKA (reference sequence). Trimming shortened V by 0 bases and J by 6 bases, and 11 bases separated the two germline ends. This CDR3 reads CSARDQPGNGYTF. The CDR3 DNA reads TGCAGTGCTAGAGATCAGCCGGGGAATGGCTACACCTTC.

This clonotype has a handful of counts. J is TRBJ2-3 and V is TRBV11-3; D remains unclear. This CDR3 region has 13 residues. Germline loops: CDR1 SGHNT, CDR2 YENEEA. With 6 bases removed from V and 4 bases from J, the gap between germline ends came to 11 bases. The CDR3 protein is CASRIGSADTQYF. The DNA of the CDR3 is TGTGCCAGCAGGATCGGATCAGCAGATACGCAGTATTTT. Full variable domain (outside the CDR3, taken from reference TRBV11-3 and TRBJ2-3): EAGVVQSPRYKIIEKKQPVAFWCNPISGHNTLYWYLQNLGQGPELLIRYENEEAVDDSQLPKDRFSAERLKGVDSTLKIQPAELGDSAVYLCASRIGSADTQYFGPGTRLTVL.

This clonotype was seen ten or more times. The CDR3 reads CASSRATGGSYNEQFF. The CDR3 DNA sequence: TGTGCCAGCAGCCGGGCTACAGGGGGCTCCTACAATGAGCAGTTCTTC. This chain links TRBV27 with TRBJ2-1; the match to TRBD1 covers 8 bases. Germline V gene lookup returns CDR1 MNHEY and CDR2 SMNVEV (reference sequence). V lost 6 bases to trimming and J lost 0 bases; unmatched junction nucleotides: 7. CDR3 length equals 16 residues.

This clonotype was found many times. The chain combines TRBV6-5 with TRBJ2-2; maybe TRBD1 (6 bases). V lost 2 bases to trimming and J lost 0 bases, with 10 bases between them. This CDR3 comprises 16 residues. CDR1 is MNHEY, CDR2 SVGAGI, per germline. The CDR3 loop reads CASSYMDRANTGELFF. In DNA, the CDR3 is TGTGCCAGCAGTTACATGGACAGAGCGAACACCGGGGAGCTGTTTTTT.

The genes are TRBV6-1 and TRBJ1-1; no clear D gene. There are 16 residues in the CDR3. Germline loops: CDR1 MNHNS, CDR2 SASEGT. Deletions cut 2 bases from V and 2 bases from J, with 15 bases between. As DNA, the CDR3 is TGTGCCAGCAGTGAAAGTCCTGCAGGCGGCAACACTGAAGCTTTCTTT. Translated: CASSESPAGGNTEAFF.

This clonotype was recorded many times. The V and J genes are TRBV7-3 and TRBJ2-2; D not certain. Trimming took off 5 bases at V and 5 bases at J, with 9 bases between the two ends. The CDR3 is 13 residues long. Germline CDR1 is SGHTA and CDR2 is FQGTGA. The CDR3 here is CASSPTETGELFF. CDR3 bases: TGTGCCAGCAGCCCGACTGAAACCGGGGAGCTGTTTTTT.

In this sample, this clonotype turned up many times. V usage is TRBV5-6 and J usage is TRBJ2-5; D might be TRBD1 or TRBD2, each matching 5 bases. V lost 4 bases and J 3 bases, leaving 10 bases between the germline ends. Per the germline V gene, CDR1 is SGHDT and CDR2 is YYEEEE. The CDR3 spans 13 residues. In DNA form, the CDR3 reads TGTGCCAGCAGCACCGGGACGGAAGAGACCCAGTACTTC. Its protein is CASSTGTEETQYF.

In its sample, this clonotype was seen many times. The chain recombines TRBV4-3 with TRBJ2-5; TRBD1 matches at 10 bases. This CDR3 contains 17 residues. Germline V CDR1 and CDR2: LGHNA, YSLEER. After removal of 0 bases from V and 4 bases from J, the junction contained 8 bases not matched to a gene. This CDR3 reads CASSQEPAGQGTETQYF. The CDR3 DNA reads TGCGCCAGCAGCCAAGAACCCGCGGGACAGGGGACAGAGACCCAGTACTTC.

This clonotype was detected ten times or more. The V and J genes are TRBV15 and TRBJ2-3; 9 positions agree with TRBD1. Germline values: CDR1 LNHNV, CDR2 YYDKDF (reference sequence). J was trimmed by 5 bases and V by 2 bases; bases with no gene match: 5. The length of the CDR3 is 15 residues. CDR3 sequence: CATSRTGTGKDTQYF. DNA of the CDR3: TGTGCCACCAGCAGAACCGGGACAGGGAAAGATACGCAGTATTTT.

This clonotype has only a few counts. The V gene is TRBV18, the J gene TRBJ2-7; D possibly matches TRBD1 or TRBD2 (5 bases each). V was pared by 5 bases and J by 6 bases, with 20 bases between. This CDR3 comprises 15 residues. CDR1 and CDR2 (germline): KGHSH, LQKENI. The CDR3 DNA is TGTGCCAGCTCAACGTACGGGACGCTGGACGGCGAGCAGTACTTC. Amino acid sequence: CASSTYGTLDGEQYF.

As to this clonotype: A much larger clone differs from this one at a single base, so this may be a read error. The chain is built from TRBV3-2 and TRBJ2-7; the table's D call, TRBD1, has no DNA check behind it. TRBV3-2 corresponds to a pseudogene. The CDR3 has 14 amino acids. The CDR3 DNA is TGTGCCAGCGCGAAGGGACAGGGGGGCTACGAGCAGTACTTC. It specifies CASAKGQGGYEQYF.

In this sample, this clonotype turned up many times. This chain joins TRBV4-3 and TRBJ1-1; D unresolved. The V end was cut by 4 bases, the J end by 1 base, with 13 bases between. The CDR3 length is 15 residues. From germline, CDR1 is LGHNA and CDR2 YSLEER. The CDR3, as DNA: TGCGCCAGCAGCCTCCTCTTAACACAGAACACTGAAGCTTTCTTT. Its protein product is CASSLLLTQNTEAFF.

This clonotype was detected ten times or more. V usage is TRBV20-1 and J usage is TRBJ1-1; the D is unclear. Between the trimmed V and J ends, which lost 3 bases and 0 bases, there was a span of 11 bases. This CDR3 contains 14 residues. From germline, CDR1 is DFQATT and CDR2 SNEGSKA (reference sequence). The CDR3 spells CSASRGSMNTEAFF. The DNA for the CDR3 is TGCAGTGCTAGTCGTGGATCCATGAACACTGAAGCTTTCTTT.

In its sample, this clonotype was seen many times. This chain connects TRBV29-1 to TRBJ2-2; D unresolved. The CDR3 length is 12 residues. V was trimmed by 7 bases and J by 2 bases, leaving 8 bases between them. Germline CDR1 SQVTM, CDR2 ANQGSEA. The CDR3 bases are TGCAGCGCTGTCAGAAACACCGGGGAGCTGTTTTTT. Amino acid sequence: CSAVRNTGELFF.

This clonotype was seen repeatedly, ten times or more. The chain couples TRBV20-1 to TRBJ2-7; 8 bases are a match to TRBD2. The length of the CDR3 is 15 residues. Per the germline V gene, CDR1 is DFQATT and CDR2 is SNEGSKA (reference sequence). Trimming at V came to 2 bases and at J to 4 bases, leaving 10 bases not matched to a gene. This CDR3 reads CSARSARTSKYEQYF. CDR3 DNA: TGCAGTGCTAGAAGTGCCAGGACTAGCAAGTACGAGCAGTACTTC.